This T cell receptor (beta chain) was captured in a study of cytomegalovirus exposure and HLA in healthy donors. About the research overall: Early on, a data release was issued that held 80 million to 90 million unique TCRs from HLA-typed donors.

In the case of this clone: The antigen is not known.

The study, taken as a whole, reports: Solely CMV serostatus was available to characterize immune exposure.

In the PCR, 60 Vbeta and 13 Jbeta primers were used. TCRdb's copy holds only in-frame clones and misses some; the assay was immunoSEQ multiplex PCR. The sample has 150,000 to 200,000 clones; less than 90% are singletons. Germline-derived CDR1 and CDR2 are SGDLS and YYNGEE. V gave up 0 bases and J gave up 7 bases, with 18 bases separating them. The CDR3 extends over 16 amino acids. V and J are TRBV9 and TRBJ2-3, with a tentative D call TRBD2 (6 bases). The receptor's source is a boy younger than 10 in good health and CMV-seronegative. Source material: PBMCs. The CDR3 sequence: CASSVASEGAGNTQYF. The CDR3 DNA sequence: TGTGCCAGCAGCGTAGCGTCGGAGGGTGCGGGTAATACGCAGTATTTT.